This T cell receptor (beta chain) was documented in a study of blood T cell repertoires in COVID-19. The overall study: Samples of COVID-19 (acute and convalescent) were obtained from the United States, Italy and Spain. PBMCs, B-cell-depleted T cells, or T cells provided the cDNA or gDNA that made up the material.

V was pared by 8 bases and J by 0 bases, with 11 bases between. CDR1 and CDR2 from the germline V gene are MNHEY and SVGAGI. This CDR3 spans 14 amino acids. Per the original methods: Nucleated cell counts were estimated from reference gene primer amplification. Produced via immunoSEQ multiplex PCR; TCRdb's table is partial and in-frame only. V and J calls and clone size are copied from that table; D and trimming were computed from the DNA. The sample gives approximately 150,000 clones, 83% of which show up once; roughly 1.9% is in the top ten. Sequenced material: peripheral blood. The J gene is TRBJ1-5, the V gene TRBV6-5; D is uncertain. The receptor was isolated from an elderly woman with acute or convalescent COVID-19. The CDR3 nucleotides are TGTGCCAGCCGGTCGGGAAATAGCAATCAGCCCCAGCATTTT. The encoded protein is CASRSGNSNQPQHF.